The T cell receptor beta chain described here comes from a study of T cell repertoires in cytomegalovirus infection. The V gene's germline CDR1 is MDHEN and CDR2 SYDVKM. The V end was cut by 3 bases, the J end by 12 bases, with 20 bases between. The CDR3 spans 15 residues. TCRdb re-called the reads through MiXCR, storing one row per CDR3 protein. The table includes hundreds of thousands of distinct CDR3 sequences, 35% to 45% detected once. The chain links TRBV28 to TRBJ1-4; TRBD1 is a possible D gene (5 bases). The sequenced sample was PBMCs. The TCR was taken from a human donor in good health (CMV status not recorded). Some clones in this sample may be carry-over from other donors' samples. The CDR3 here is CASSLVRRDRDELFF. The CDR3 DNA reads as TGTGCCAGCAGTTTGGTCCGGAGAGACCGGGACGAACTGTTTTTT.